The clone carrying this TCR beta chain was seen a few times. Its antigen is not known. Trimming took 6 bases from V and 7 from J, leaving 21 bases between them. This CDR3 is 15 amino acids long. Germline-derived CDR1 and CDR2 are MDHEN and SYDVKM. The PCR made use of 60 Vbeta and 13 Jbeta primers. Generated by immunoSEQ multiplex PCR, the TCRdb table keeps only in-frame clones and is missing some. The sample gives some 180,000 clones, roughly 80% of which show up once; approximately 2.9% is in the top ten. The data were taken from a study of cytomegalovirus exposure and HLA in healthy donors. Study-wide findings and caveats: In a later analysis, around 18,000 TCR beta sequences were associated with HLA alleles at 0.05 false discovery rate. The authors later linked a missense DCLRE1C variant to TCR beta V- and J-gene trimming. What was likely a sequencing artifact was a cluster of highly shared sequence variants.

The clonotype was recovered from a female donor in good health and CMV-seronegative. Material: PBMCs. The chain is built from TRBV28 and TRBJ1-2; D is perhaps TRBD1 (6 bases). This chain's CDR3 is CASRGFVGALSGYTF. CDR3 in DNA: TGTGCCAGCAGGGGATTTGTGGGGGCGCTTAGTGGCTACACCTTC.